A single sample gave rise to the 26 T cell receptor beta chains below, sequenced in a study of blood T cells in healthy people across ages. For the second PCR, which ran for roughly 7 to 11 cycles, a sample-barcoded 5' primer and a J-beta primer mix were used. In TCRdb, the 5' RACE reads were re-called with MiXCR into one record per CDR3 protein. The sample contains fewer than 2,000,000 distinct CDR3 sequences, 35% to 50% of which appear only once. The sequenced sample consisted of blood. Every receptor here comes from a human donor in good health.

This clonotype was picked up a small number of times. This chain joins TRBV9 and TRBJ1-6, with 10 bases matching TRBD1. Germline loops: CDR1 SGDLS, CDR2 YYNGEE. J was trimmed by 7 bases and V by 3 bases; bases with no gene match: 1. The length of the CDR3 is 14 residues. The CDR3 sequence: CASSGTGGNSPLHF. The DNA for the CDR3 is TGTGCCAGCAGCGGGACAGGGGGGAATTCACCCCTCCACTTT.

This clonotype was detected only a few times. Because the CDR3's place on the DNA is in doubt, the DNA is left out and the CDR3 is given as listed by TCRdb. The V gene is TRBV6-5, the J gene TRBJ2-4; the listed D gene, TRBD1, was not tested against the DNA. The CDR3 length is 15 residues, termini included. CDR1 is MNHEY, CDR2 SVGAGI, per germline. CDR3 sequence: CASSYFGEGSNEQYF.

The genes are TRBV12-3 or TRBV12-4 and TRBJ1-5, with D unclear. The CDR3 is made up of 12 amino acids. Trimming shortened V by 3 bases and J by 9 bases, and 9 bases separated the two germline ends. The CDR3, as DNA: TGTGCCAGCAGTTTTACTCCGGGGCCCCAGCATTTT. It codes for CASSFTPGPQHF.

This clonotype was counted at least ten times. The gene calls are TRBV4-3 and TRBJ1-2; D gene unclear. The CDR3 loop spans 13 amino acids. CDR1 is LGHNA, CDR2 YSLEER, per germline. V was clipped by 9 bases and J by 3 bases, with 14 bases between them. In DNA form, the CDR3 reads TGCGCCAGTTCAAGGGATACCTACTATGGCTACACCTTC. Translated, it gives CASSRDTYYGYTF.

V gene TRBV29-1 combines with J gene TRBJ2-1; D gene ambiguous. V lost 2 bases, J lost 9 bases, and 8 bases lay in between. The CDR3 has 11 amino acids. The germline CDR1 and CDR2 sequences are SQVTM and ANQGSEA. The CDR3 reads CSVEPGSEQFF. CDR3 DNA: TGCAGCGTTGAACCGGGTAGTGAGCAGTTCTTC.

With respect to this clonotype: Sequence at one end of the junction differs from germline and may be a read error. The chain combines TRBV28 with TRBJ2-1, with a weak D call TRBD2 (5 bases). The CDR3 is 16 amino acids. Germline CDR1 reads MDHEN; CDR2 reads SYDVKM. CDR3 nucleotide sequence: TGTGCCGGCAGCTCCCTCGGACTGGCTACCTACAATGAGCAGTTCTTC. It translates to CAGSSLGLATYNEQFF.

This clonotype was counted only a few times. The rearrangement joins TRBV12-3 or TRBV12-4 to TRBJ2-1; 8 positions match TRBD2. The CDR3 runs to 15 residues. With 4 bases clipped from V and 9 bases from J, the junction kept 11 bases outside the gene matches. This CDR3 is CASSSTGGRISEQFF. The CDR3 DNA reads as TGTGCCAGCAGTTCCACGGGGGGGCGAATAAGTGAGCAGTTCTTC.

The chain recombines TRBV12-3 or TRBV12-4 with TRBJ1-5; D perhaps matches TRBD1 (5 bases). This CDR3 has 13 residues. Trimming pared 11 bases from V and 4 bases from J, leaving 15 bases between. The CDR3 coding sequence is TGTGCCGGCACCCTACAGGCTAATCAGCCCCAGCATTTT. Protein product: CAGTLQANQPQHF.

The V and J genes are TRBV12-3 or TRBV12-4 and TRBJ2-5, with 8 nucleotides matching TRBD1. The J segment lost 5 bases and the V segment lost 5 bases, leaving 7 bases of the junction unmatched. The CDR3 covers 14 residues. This chain's CDR3 is CASSPQGGRETQYF. The CDR3 region has the DNA TGTGCCAGCAGTCCACAGGGGGGAAGGGAGACCCAGTACTTC.

The chain employs TRBV6-6 and TRBJ2-3, with a weak D call TRBD2 (6 bases). Trimming pared 10 bases from V and 1 base from J, leaving 15 bases between. The CDR3 is 14 amino acids. Germline V gene lookup returns CDR1 MNHNY and CDR2 SVGAGI (reference sequence). In DNA form, the CDR3 reads TGTGCCACCCGCGGCCCGGGGGGCACAGATACGCAGTATTTT. Amino acid sequence: CATRGPGGTDTQYF.

Points on this clonotype: The germline gene is not matched at one end of the junction; a read error may be the cause. The chain links TRBV13 to TRBJ1-2, with TRBD1 matching 9 bases. Germline V gene lookup returns CDR1 PRHDT and CDR2 FYEKMQ (reference sequence). There are 14 residues in the CDR3. The CDR3 is CACSTRTGAGGYTF. DNA for the CDR3: TGTGCCTGCAGCACACGGACAGGGGCTGGTGGCTACACCTTC.

This clonotype was picked up a small number of times. V and J are TRBV7-2 and TRBJ1-6, with TRBD1 as a possible D gene (6 bases). Trimming cost V 5 bases and J 12 bases, with 17 bases left between them. Germline V lookup: CDR1 SGHTA, CDR2 FQGNSA. The CDR3 totals 14 residues. The CDR3 here is CASSTGQGSRPLHF. In DNA form, the CDR3 reads TGTGCCAGCAGCACAGGGCAGGGGTCCCGACCCCTCCACTTT.

This clonotype has only a few counts. V usage is TRBV29-1 and J usage is TRBJ1-1; tentative D call: TRBD1 (5 bases). Germline assignment: CDR1 SQVTM and CDR2 ANQGSEA. This CDR3 is 13 amino acids long. V lost 4 bases and J lost 0, with 9 bases in between. The CDR3 DNA reads TGCAGCGTTGCGCAGGGAATGAACACTGAAGCTTTCTTT. This sequence encodes CSVAQGMNTEAFF.

This sequence joins TRBV10-3 and TRBJ2-3, with D perhaps TRBD1 (7 bases). The V end was cut by 2 bases, the J end by 6 bases, with 30 bases between. This CDR3 spans 20 amino acids. Germline V gene data show CDR1 as ENHRY and CDR2 as SYGVKD. CDR3 nucleotides: TGTGCCATCAGTGAGAGCATAGGGGGCGCGTCTGACGGGGGTCCGGATACGCAGTATTTT. Protein product: CAISESIGGASDGGPDTQYF.

V gene TRBV10-3 combines with J gene TRBJ2-3; the D gene is possibly TRBD1 (6 bases). The germline CDR1 and CDR2 sequences are ENHRY and SYGVKD. Trimming pared 5 bases from V and 0 bases from J, leaving 12 bases between. The CDR3 has 15 residues. CDR3 sequence reads: CAISNRDPSTDTQYF. The CDR3 DNA sequence: TGTGCCATCAGTAACAGGGATCCTAGCACAGATACGCAGTATTTT.

This clonotype was recorded a few times. The chain is built from TRBV19 and TRBJ2-1; 7 bases fit TRBD1. This CDR3 is built from 14 residues. From germline, CDR1 is LNHDA and CDR2 SQIVND (reference sequence). J gave up 5 bases and V 4 bases, and 5 bases lay outside the gene matches. CDR3 DNA: TGTGCCAGTAGTACCCTTGACAGGGACAATGAGCAGTTCTTC. It encodes CASSTLDRDNEQFF.

The chain is built from TRBV25-1 and TRBJ2-4, with a weak D call TRBD2 (6 bases). The CDR3 is 16 residues long. V dropped 2 bases and J dropped 13 bases, with 24 bases sitting between them. Per germline, CDR1 MGHDK and CDR2 SYGVNS. The CDR3 DNA reads TGTGCCAGCAGTGAAGGTCGGGAGAGGCCCTCCTACGGGCAGTACTTC. Translated: CASSEGRERPSYGQYF.

V and J are TRBV20-1 and TRBJ2-6; D unresolved. This CDR3 is built from 12 residues. Germline V lookup: CDR1 DFQATT, CDR2 SNEGSKA (reference sequence). Trimming removed 6 bases from V and 4 bases from J, with 7 bases in between. In nucleotides, the CDR3 is TGCAGTGCAGTGGAAGGGGCCAACGTCCTGACTTTC. This translates into CSAVEGANVLTF.

The chain joins TRBV12-3 or TRBV12-4 to TRBJ1-1, with a possible D match to TRBD1 (6 bases). The V end lost 5 bases, the J end lost 10 bases, and 20 bases lay between the germline ends. CDR3 length: 14 amino acids. Here the CDR3 DNA reads TGTGCCAGCAGTCCAGTGCAGGGGATAATCCTAGCTTTCTTT. It codes for CASSPVQGIILAFF.

This clonotype was picked up a small number of times. The V gene is TRBV7-2, the J gene TRBJ2-7; the match to TRBD2 covers 9 bases. Looked up from germline, CDR1 is SGHTA and CDR2 is FQGNSA. This CDR3 region has 18 residues. V lost 1 base to trimming and J lost 4 bases; unmatched junction nucleotides: 14. Written as DNA, the CDR3 is TGTGCCAGCAGCTTAGTTGGTGGTTCAGCGGGGGGTACTTACGAGCAGTACTTC. It codes for CASSLVGGSAGGTYEQYF.

This clonotype has just a few counts. This chain connects TRBV4-3 to TRBJ1-4; TRBD1 might be the D (6 bases). There are 16 residues in the CDR3. Germline V gives CDR1 LGHNA, CDR2 YSLEER. Trimming took 0 bases from V and 8 from J, leaving 16 bases between them. CDR3 nucleotides: TGCGCCAGCAGCCAAGATTATAGACAGGAAGGAGAAAAACTGTTTTTT. It translates to CASSQDYRQEGEKLFF.

The sample holds a few counts of this clonotype. The V gene is TRBV7-2, the J gene TRBJ2-7; D remains ambiguous. The CDR3 covers 14 residues. The germline V and J ends were trimmed by 5 bases and 0 bases, with 11 bases remaining between them. In germline, CDR1 is SGHTA, CDR2 FQGNSA. The CDR3 spells CASSVDGFSYEQYF. DNA for the CDR3: TGTGCCAGCAGCGTGGACGGTTTCTCCTACGAGCAGTACTTC. The full variable domain, with the rest looked up from reference TRBV7-2 and TRBJ2-7, is GAGVSQSPSNKVTEKGKDVELRCDPISGHTALYWYRQSLGQGLEFLIYFQGNSAPDKSGLPSDRFSAERTGGSVSTLTIQRTQQEDSAVYLCASSVDGFSYEQYFGPGTRLTVT.

This clonotype was observed once. J is TRBJ2-3 and V is TRBV6-1, with 8 positions matching TRBD2. Unmatched junction bases numbered 17, after V lost 6 bases and J lost 0 bases. This CDR3 region has 19 residues. Germline CDR1 and CDR2: MNHNS and SASEGT. CDR3 nucleotides: TGTGCCAGCAGCCGGACTGGCGGGGGGCCGATAACTAGCACAGATACGCAGTATTTT. As protein: CASSRTGGGPITSTDTQYF.

This clonotype was picked up a small number of times. V usage is TRBV5-1 and J usage is TRBJ2-5, with TRBD2 identical over 13 bases. CDR3 length: 16 residues. The ends lost 0 bases at V and 5 bases at J; junction bases unmatched: 4. Germline CDR1 and CDR2: SGHRS and YFSETQ. The CDR3 region is CASSLGTSGGFETQYF. CDR3 nucleotides: TGCGCCAGCAGCTTGGGGACTAGCGGGGGATTTGAGACCCAGTACTTC.

This chain connects TRBV4-3 to TRBJ1-1; no clear D. Trimming cost V 1 base and J 2 bases, with 8 bases left between them. The CDR3 length is 14 residues. CDR1 is LGHNA and CDR2 is YSLEER in the germline V gene. DNA for the CDR3: TGCGCCAGCAGCCAAGCCGAAGGTAACACTGAAGCTTTCTTT. Translating it yields CASSQAEGNTEAFF.

The CDR3 protein is CASSLAPGLLRNTEAFF. CDR3 bases: TGCGCCAGCAGCTTAGCCCCGGGACTCCTAAGGAACACTGAAGCTTTCTTT. The chain recombines TRBV5-1 with TRBJ1-1, with D possibly TRBD1 on 5 matching bases. Trimming took off 2 bases at V and 1 base at J, with 18 bases between the two ends. CDR1 and CDR2 (germline): SGHRS, YFSETQ. The CDR3 consists of 17 residues.